This TCR beta chain was observed in a study of radiotherapy plus CTLA-4 blockade in lung cancer. In the study overall: Disease control was achieved by approximately 32% of patients, and objective responses by around 17%. Broader study findings: In blood, after radiotherapy plus ipilimumab, tumor-derived TCR clones expanded. Reports identified early blood T cell clone dynamics, with interferon-beta, as the best response predictor.

As concerns this clone: Its matching antigen is unknown.

Trimming removed 3 bases from V and 6 bases from J, with 8 bases in between. CDR1 and CDR2 from the germline V gene are MNHEY and SMNVEV (reference sequence). The CDR3 spans 12 residues. Only in-frame clones appear in the TCRdb table, and some are missing; sequencing was by immunoSEQ multiplex PCR. The table records 25,000 to 35,000 clones, more than 75% of them present only once. The sequenced sample was peripheral blood, obtained from a patient treated with radiotherapy plus ipilimumab. The V and J genes are TRBV27 and TRBJ1-2; tentatively, D is TRBD1 (5 bases). The receptor comes from a human donor with non-small cell lung cancer who had stable disease on radiotherapy plus ipilimumab. The CDR3 nucleotides are TGTGCCAGCAGTTTTCCAGGGAATGGCTACACCTTC. It is translated as CASSFPGNGYTF.